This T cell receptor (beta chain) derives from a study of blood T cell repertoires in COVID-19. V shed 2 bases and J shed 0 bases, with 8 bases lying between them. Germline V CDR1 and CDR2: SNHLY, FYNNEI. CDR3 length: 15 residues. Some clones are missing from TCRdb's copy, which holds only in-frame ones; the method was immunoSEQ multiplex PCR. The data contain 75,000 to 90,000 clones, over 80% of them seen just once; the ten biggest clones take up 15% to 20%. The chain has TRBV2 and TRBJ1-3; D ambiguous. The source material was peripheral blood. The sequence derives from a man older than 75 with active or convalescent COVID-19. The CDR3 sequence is CASSELQYSGNTIYF. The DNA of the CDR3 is TGTGCCAGCAGTGAATTACAGTACTCTGGAAACACCATATATTTT.